The 10 T cell receptor beta chains reported below all come from one sample, sequenced in a study of CD8+CD57+ T cells in acquired aplastic anemia. CD8+CD57+ cell expansion had been shown by flow cytometry in patients chosen for sequencing. Profiling of TCR beta VDJ combinations and CDR3 sequences used genomic DNA as template. TCRdb reanalysed the reads using MiXCR and keeps one entry per CDR3 protein. The sample has 150,000 to 200,000 distinct CDR3 sequences; 48% are singletons. The sequencing input was sorted CD4+, CD8+, or CD8+CD57+ T cells (not recorded which) from PBMCs. Receptors originate from a human donor with aplastic anemia.

This chain joins TRBV19 and TRBJ2-5; D ambiguous. V was pared by 3 bases and J by 3 bases, with 8 bases between. Germline values: CDR1 LNHDA, CDR2 SQIVND (reference sequence). The CDR3 runs 13 residues. For the CDR3, the DNA is TGTGCCAGTAGTATGGCAAGGGAAGAGACCCAGTACTTC. As protein: CASSMAREETQYF. Combining the CDR3 with reference TRBV19 and TRBJ2-5 gives the whole variable domain DGGITQSPKYLFRKEGQNVTLSCEQNLNHDAMYWYRQDPGQGLRLIYYSQIVNDFQKGDIAEGYSVSREKKESFPLTVTSAQKNPTAFYLCASSMAREETQYFGPGTRLLVL.

The rearrangement uses TRBV20-1 and TRBJ2-7, with 11 bases aligning to TRBD2. Germline trimming cut 3 bases from V and 6 bases from J; bases unmatched to any gene: 1. CDR3 length equals 12 residues. Germline CDR1 DFQATT, CDR2 SNEGSKA (reference sequence). The CDR3 region has the DNA TGCAGTGCTAGTGGACTAGCGGGCGAGCAGTACTTC. Protein: CSASGLAGEQYF.

The rearrangement links TRBV5-4 to TRBJ1-2, with TRBD1 as a possible D gene (5 bases). Germline loops: CDR1 SGHNT, CDR2 YYREEE (reference sequence). The V and J ends lost 0 bases and 0 bases respectively, with 9 bases between them. The CDR3 loop spans 15 amino acids. The CDR3 nucleotides are TGTGCCAGCAGCTTGGCCGGGACGGCTAACTATGGCTACACCTTC. This codes for CASSLAGTANYGYTF.

In its sample, this clonotype was seen a few times. V usage is TRBV7-9 and J usage is TRBJ2-7; TRBD2 agrees at 11 bases. Looked up from germline, CDR1 is SEHNR and CDR2 is FQNEAQ (reference sequence). The CDR3 has 15 amino acids. V was clipped by 5 bases and J by 5 bases; unmatched bases: 8. The CDR3, as DNA: TGTGCCAGCAGCCTTACTAGCGGGGGTGTGAACGAGCAGTACTTC. Translating gives CASSLTSGGVNEQYF.

The rearrangement links TRBV15 to TRBJ2-1; D unclear. The CDR3 covers 14 residues. CDR1 is LNHNV, CDR2 YYDKDF, per germline (reference sequence). Trimming left V 1 base short and J 5 bases short, with 9 bases between. The CDR3 coding sequence is TGTGCCACCAGCAGAGGAGATACAAACAATGAGCAGTTCTTC. It translates to CATSRGDTNNEQFF.

In DNA form, the CDR3 reads TGTGCCAGCAGCTTAGATCCAACAGGGGCTCCTCCATGGGGCTACACCTTC. This sequence encodes CASSLDPTGAPPWGYTF. The chain combines TRBV11-2 with TRBJ1-2; TRBD1 matches at 7 bases. Germline V CDR1 and CDR2: SGHAT, FQNNGV. CDR3 length equals 17 residues. The trim removed 0 bases at V and 8 bases at J, leaving 15 bases unmatched.

In this sample, this clonotype turned up many times. The chain combines TRBV20-1 with TRBJ1-1, with 8 bases fitting TRBD1. Per the germline V gene, CDR1 is DFQATT and CDR2 is SNEGSKA (reference sequence). The CDR3 length is 14 residues. J was trimmed by 4 bases and V by 3 bases; bases with no gene match: 7. The CDR3 spells CSARAGQGVTEAFF. The CDR3 DNA is TGCAGTGCTAGGGCCGGACAGGGAGTCACTGAAGCTTTCTTT.

V usage is TRBV11-1 and J usage is TRBJ1-1, with D hard to call. From germline, CDR1 is SGHAT and CDR2 FQDESV (reference sequence). The CDR3 is made up of 15 amino acids. Trimming shortened V by 5 bases and J by 1 base, and 14 bases separated the two germline ends. CDR3 loop: CASSTWPGGNTEAFF. Written as DNA, the CDR3 is TGTGCCAGCAGCACCTGGCCGGGAGGGAACACTGAAGCTTTCTTT. Filled out from reference TRBV11-1 and TRBJ1-1, the complete variable domain reads EAEVAQSPRYKITEKSQAVAFWCDPISGHATLYWYRQILGQGPELLVQFQDESVVDDSQLPKDRFSAERLKGVDSTLKIQPAELGDSAMYLCASSTWPGGNTEAFFGQGTRLTVV.

This chain joins TRBV11-1 and TRBJ2-1, with D perhaps TRBD1 (6 bases). Trimming shortened V by 4 bases and J by 5 bases, and 12 bases separated the two germline ends. The CDR3 contains 14 residues. Germline V lookup: CDR1 SGHAT, CDR2 FQDESV (reference sequence). The CDR3 spells CASSSPGAHNEQFF. The CDR3 coding sequence is TGTGCCAGCAGCTCCCCAGGGGCCCACAATGAGCAGTTCTTC. The variable domain in full, completed from reference TRBV11-1 and TRBJ2-1, reads EAEVAQSPRYKITEKSQAVAFWCDPISGHATLYWYRQILGQGPELLVQFQDESVVDDSQLPKDRFSAERLKGVDSTLKIQPAELGDSAMYLCASSSPGAHNEQFFGPGTRLTVL.

The chain carries TRBV12-3 or TRBV12-4 and TRBJ2-7; TRBD1 aligns across 8 bases. Unmatched junction bases numbered 12, after V lost 7 bases and J lost 7 bases. This CDR3 has 14 residues. The CDR3 DNA reads as TGTGCCAGCATGAGAGACAGGGGCGTTCTAGAGCAGTACTTC. Residues: CASMRDRGVLEQYF.